The rows below give T cell receptor beta chains drawn from one sample of a study of human T cells and chemical hapten exposure. In TCRdb, the RACE reads were re-called with MiXCR into one record per CDR3 protein. This sample has approximately 260,000 distinct CDR3 sequences, with approximately 8.6% found just once. The specimen was whole blood, collected in connection with sensitization to the hapten diphenylcyclopropenone (DPC). The receptors derive from a woman in her forties with alopecia areata. Some clones in this sample may be carry-over from other donors' samples. CDR3s include the opening cysteine and the closing phenylalanine or tryptophan. The order of the fields is D gene, V gene, J gene, clone size, CDR3 length, CDR3 DNA, CDR3 protein. D genes are given only for firm matches. A row's size may be missing; if present it is once, few, many or a size class.

D gene: TRBD1
V gene: TRBV7-9
J gene: TRBJ2-1
clone size: few
CDR3 length: 15
CDR3 DNA: TGTGCCAGCAGTCAGGGGACAGACTCCTACAATGAGCAGTTCTTC
CDR3 protein: CASSQGTDSYNEQFF

D gene: TRBD1
V gene: TRBV20-1
J gene: TRBJ2-7
clone size: -
CDR3 length: 13
CDR3 DNA: TGCAGTGCTAGGGACAGGATGATAGACGAGCAGTACTTC
CDR3 protein: CSARDRMIDEQYF

D gene: -
V gene: TRBV5-1
J gene: TRBJ2-3
clone size: -
CDR3 length: 15
CDR3 DNA: TGCGCCAGCGGCCTCCTTTTGGCGGAAGGGGATACGCAGTATTTT
CDR3 protein: CASGLLLAEGDTQYF

D gene: -
V gene: TRBV6-2/TRBV6-3
J gene: TRBJ2-7
clone size: once
CDR3 length: 12
CDR3 DNA: TGTGCCAGCAGAGGCCAACTTGTGGGGCAGCACTTC
CDR3 protein: CASRGQLVGQHF

D gene: TRBD2
V gene: TRBV10-2
J gene: TRBJ2-7
clone size: few
CDR3 length: 15
CDR3 DNA: TGCGCCAGCAGCACGGGCGGGAGTCTGTCCTACGAGCAGTACTTC
CDR3 protein: CASSTGGSLSYEQYF

D gene: TRBD1
V gene: TRBV6-2/TRBV6-3
J gene: TRBJ2-7
clone size: many
CDR3 length: 14
CDR3 DNA: TGTGCCAGCAGAACCGGGACAGGGACCTACGAGCAGTACTTC
CDR3 protein: CASRTGTGTYEQYF

D gene: -
V gene: TRBV9
J gene: TRBJ2-5
clone size: -
CDR3 length: 13
CDR3 DNA: TGTGCCAGTCCCCCCGAGGGACAAGAGACCCAGTACTTC
CDR3 protein: CASPPEGQETQYF

D gene: -
V gene: TRBV20-1
J gene: TRBJ2-2
clone size: -
CDR3 length: 14
CDR3 DNA: TGCAGTGCTAGAGTTGGGCTAACCACCGGGGAGCTGTTTTTT
CDR3 protein: CSARVGLTTGELFF

D gene: TRBD2
V gene: TRBV29-1
J gene: TRBJ2-5
clone size: few
CDR3 length: 16
CDR3 DNA: TGCAGCGTTGAAGAAGGCCTAGCGGGCCCCTTGGAGACCCAGTACTTC
CDR3 protein: CSVEEGLAGPLETQYF

D gene: TRBD2
V gene: TRBV20-1
J gene: TRBJ2-1
clone size: -
CDR3 length: 15
CDR3 DNA: TGCAGTGCCGAGACTAGCGGGAGTTCCTACAATGAGCAGTTCTTC
CDR3 protein: CSAETSGSSYNEQFF

D gene: -
V gene: TRBV20-1
J gene: TRBJ1-5
clone size: many
CDR3 length: 13
CDR3 DNA: TGCAGTGCTAGCGACGGGGGAAATCAGCCCCAGCATTTT
CDR3 protein: CSASDGGNQPQHF

D gene: TRBD1
V gene: TRBV6-5
J gene: TRBJ2-7
clone size: -
CDR3 length: 14
CDR3 DNA: TGTGCCAGCAGATTGGGACAGGGGAAGAACGAGCAGTACTTC
CDR3 protein: CASRLGQGKNEQYF

D gene: -
V gene: TRBV5-1
J gene: TRBJ1-2
clone size: -
CDR3 length: 13
CDR3 DNA: TGCGCCAGCAGCGGGACCAGAAACTATGGCTACACCTTC
CDR3 protein: CASSGTRNYGYTF

D gene: TRBD1
V gene: TRBV29-1
J gene: TRBJ1-1
clone size: -
CDR3 length: 14
CDR3 DNA: TGCAGCGGCAACAGGGGGACGCACAACACTGAAGCTTTCTTT
CDR3 protein: CSGNRGTHNTEAFF

D gene: TRBD2
V gene: TRBV15
J gene: TRBJ2-5
clone size: -
CDR3 length: 15
CDR3 DNA: TGTGCCACCAGCTTAGAGGGACTAGGGGCAGAGACCCAGTACTTC
CDR3 protein: CATSLEGLGAETQYF

D gene: -
V gene: TRBV7-2
J gene: TRBJ2-4
clone size: -
CDR3 length: 13
CDR3 DNA: TGTGCCAGCAGCAATGGGGCTTTAAACATTCAGTACTTC
CDR3 protein: CASSNGALNIQYF

D gene: -
V gene: TRBV6-5
J gene: TRBJ1-6
clone size: -
CDR3 length: 18
CDR3 DNA: TGTGCCAGCAGCCCCATTACACCAGACAGGTCCTCTAATTCACCCCTCCACTTT
CDR3 protein: CASSPITPDRSSNSPLHF

D gene: -
V gene: TRBV7-9
J gene: TRBJ1-1
clone size: few
CDR3 length: 15
CDR3 DNA: TGTGCCAGCAGCGCCCCCCGTGAGGAGGGCACTGAAGCTTTCTTT
CDR3 protein: CASSAPREEGTEAFF

D gene: TRBD1
V gene: TRBV7-8
J gene: TRBJ2-7
clone size: -
CDR3 length: 14
CDR3 DNA: TGTGCCAGCAGCTTTAGACAGGGATGGGACGAGCAGTACTTC
CDR3 protein: CASSFRQGWDEQYF

D gene: -
V gene: TRBV28
J gene: TRBJ1-2
clone size: few
CDR3 length: 15
CDR3 DNA: TGTGCCAGCAGTACCCCCGACAGGCAAAACTATGGCTACACCTTC
CDR3 protein: CASSTPDRQNYGYTF

D gene: TRBD2
V gene: TRBV2
J gene: TRBJ2-1
clone size: few
CDR3 length: 14
CDR3 DNA: TGTGCCAGCACGCCTAGCGGGGCCTACAATGAGCAGTTCTTC
CDR3 protein: CASTPSGAYNEQFF

D gene: -
V gene: TRBV12-3/TRBV12-4
J gene: TRBJ2-1
clone size: -
CDR3 length: 11
CDR3 DNA: TGTGCCAGCAGTTTGGGGCGGGAGCAGTTCTTC
CDR3 protein: CASSLGREQFF

D gene: -
V gene: TRBV2
J gene: TRBJ1-4
clone size: many
CDR3 length: 12
CDR3 DNA: TGTGCCAGCAGTGAATCGGGAGGCGTGCGGCTTTTT
CDR3 protein: CASSESGGVRLF

D gene: -
V gene: TRBV6-5
J gene: TRBJ2-6
clone size: -
CDR3 length: 17
CDR3 DNA: TGTGCCAGCAGCCCGGCCATAGGGGCCTCTGGGGCCAACGTCCTGACTTTC
CDR3 protein: CASSPAIGASGANVLTF

D gene: -
V gene: TRBV4-2
J gene: TRBJ2-2
clone size: many
CDR3 length: 15
CDR3 DNA: TGTGCCAGCAGCCCCCTGGGGGCCAACACCGGGGAGCTGTTTTTT
CDR3 protein: CASSPLGANTGELFF

D gene: -
V gene: TRBV14
J gene: TRBJ2-1
clone size: -
CDR3 length: 15
CDR3 DNA: TGTGCCAGCAGCTTACGGATTAACATAGCGCATGAGCAGTTCTTC
CDR3 protein: CASSLRINIAHEQFF

D gene: -
V gene: TRBV28
J gene: TRBJ1-3
clone size: few
CDR3 length: 12
CDR3 DNA: TGTGCCAGCACAGAACAGGGAAACACCATATATTTT
CDR3 protein: CASTEQGNTIYF

D gene: -
V gene: TRBV29-1
J gene: TRBJ1-2
clone size: few
CDR3 length: 11
CDR3 DNA: TGCAGCGTAACAGAGAACTATGGCTACACCTTC
CDR3 protein: CSVTENYGYTF

D gene: TRBD2
V gene: TRBV6-1
J gene: TRBJ2-7
clone size: -
CDR3 length: 15
CDR3 DNA: TGTGCCAGCAGTGAAGCCTGGACTAGCGTTTACGAGCAGTACTTC
CDR3 protein: CASSEAWTSVYEQYF

D gene: -
V gene: TRBV10-3
J gene: TRBJ2-3
clone size: -
CDR3 length: 13
CDR3 DNA: TGTGCCATCAGTGGTAGGGCTCGGGATACGCAGTATTTT
CDR3 protein: CAISGRARDTQYF

D gene: TRBD2
V gene: TRBV28
J gene: TRBJ2-3
clone size: many
CDR3 length: 16
CDR3 DNA: TGTGCCAGCAGCCGCCTACTAGCGGGAGGGCCGGATACGCAGTATTTT
CDR3 protein: CASSRLLAGGPDTQYF

D gene: -
V gene: TRBV7-2
J gene: TRBJ2-1
clone size: many
CDR3 length: 11
CDR3 DNA: TGTGCCAGCAGCTTAGCGGGAGGGCAGTTCTTC
CDR3 protein: CASSLAGGQFF